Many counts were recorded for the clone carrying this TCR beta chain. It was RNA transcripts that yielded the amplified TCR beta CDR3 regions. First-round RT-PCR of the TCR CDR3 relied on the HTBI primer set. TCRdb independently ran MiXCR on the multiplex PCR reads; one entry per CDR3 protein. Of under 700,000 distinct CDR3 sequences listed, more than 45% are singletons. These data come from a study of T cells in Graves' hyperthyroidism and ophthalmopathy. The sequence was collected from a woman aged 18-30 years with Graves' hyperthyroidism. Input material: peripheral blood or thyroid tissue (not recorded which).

CDR3 nucleotides: TGCAGCGTAGCTCCGGGACGCAACCAAGAGACCCAGTACTTC. Its protein is CSVAPGRNQETQYF. The rearrangement links TRBV29-1 to TRBJ2-5; either TRBD1 or TRBD2 may fit D (5 bases each). Trimming took 6 bases from V and 0 from J, leaving 14 bases between them. Germline loops: CDR1 SQVTM, CDR2 ANQGSEA. This CDR3 region has 14 residues.